This T cell receptor (beta chain) comes out of a study of T cell responses to AZD1222 COVID-19 vaccine. Broader study findings: A mostly white British donor set with more females was recruited, and clonal diversity was possibly underestimated. Receipt of two AZD1222 doses was followed by a rise in Spike-specific TCR breadth and depth.

Second-dose intervals near 4 or 12 weeks were combined. As concerns this clone: What it binds is not known.

The germline V gene has CDR1 MNHEY and CDR2 SVGAGI. The junction had 6 bases not matched to a gene; V was cut back by 7 bases and J by 4 bases. The CDR3 consists of 14 residues. Produced via immunoSEQ multiplex PCR; TCRdb's table is partial and in-frame only. This sample has 65,000 to 70,000 clones, with roughly 80% found just once. The receptor comes from an adult who received the AZD1222 COVID-19 vaccine. The genes are TRBV6-5 and TRBJ1-1; 10 bases map to TRBD1. This specimen consisted of peripheral blood, obtained 28 days after the second AZD1222 dose. Here the CDR3 DNA reads TGTGCCAGCAATAGACAGGGGGCTGGCACTGAAGCTTTCTTT. It encodes CASNRQGAGTEAFF.